One sample yielded the 13 T cell receptor beta chains listed below, sequenced in a study of blood T cell repertoires in COVID-19. Only in-frame clones appear in the TCRdb table, and some are missing; sequencing was by immunoSEQ multiplex PCR. The table includes about 87,000 clones, roughly 75% detected once. Sequencing was performed on peripheral blood. These receptors came from a woman between 45 and 65 years old with acute or convalescent COVID-19.

This rearrangement joins TRBV5-1 to TRBJ1-2; TRBD1 matches at 8 bases. Trimming at V came to 5 bases and at J to 5 bases, leaving 8 bases not matched to a gene. In germline, CDR1 is SGHRS, CDR2 YFSETQ. This CDR3 has 14 residues. CDR3 amino acids: CASRPGQGGYGYTF. As DNA, the CDR3 is TGCGCCAGCAGACCCGGACAGGGTGGGTATGGCTACACCTTC.

The chain uses TRBV10-3 and TRBJ2-2, with 14 bases identical to TRBD2. J lost 5 bases, V lost 4 bases, and 6 bases had no gene match. CDR1 is ENHRY, CDR2 SYGVKD, per germline. The CDR3 contains 17 residues. In DNA, the CDR3 is TGTGCCATCAGTGCGACTAGCGGGGGGGCCGGAACCGGGGAGCTGTTTTTT. The encoded protein is CAISATSGGAGTGELFF.

V usage is TRBV10-3 and J usage is TRBJ2-6; D unresolved. Germline CDR1 is ENHRY and CDR2 is SYGVKD. The V end was cut by 0 bases, the J end by 11 bases, with 8 bases between. The CDR3 loop spans 13 amino acids. The DNA of the CDR3 is TGTGCCATCAGTGAGTCGGAGAGTCACGTCCTGACTTTC. Translation: CAISESESHVLTF.

J is TRBJ1-2 and V is TRBV29-1; TRBD1 matches 9 bases. The CDR3 spans 16 residues. V shed 0 bases, J shed 3 bases, and the junction held 8 bases outside the gene matches. The germline V gene encodes CDR1 SQVTM and CDR2 ANQGSEA. Written as DNA, the CDR3 is TGCAGCGTTGAAGACCCCCGGGGACAGGGCTACTATGGCTACACCTTC. This translates into CSVEDPRGQGYYGYTF.

The rearrangement uses TRBV2 and TRBJ1-1; TRBD1 agrees at 7 bases. The V gene end was trimmed by 8 bases and the J gene end by 0 bases; junction bases not matched to a gene: 6. CDR3 length equals 14 residues. From germline, CDR1 is SNHLY and CDR2 FYNNEI. The CDR3 loop reads CASGWGQLNTEAFF. CDR3 DNA: TGTGCCAGCGGATGGGGACAGCTGAACACTGAAGCTTTCTTT.

V and J are TRBV28 and TRBJ2-1; TRBD2 matches 13 bases. J gave up 6 bases and V 5 bases, and 4 bases lay outside the gene matches. This CDR3 has 15 residues. Germline CDR1 and CDR2: MDHEN and SYDVKM. The CDR3: CASSNRLAGGNEQFF. CDR3 bases: TGTGCCAGCAGTAATCGACTAGCGGGGGGCAATGAGCAGTTCTTC.

V gene TRBV3-1 (or the pseudogene TRBV3-2) combines with J gene TRBJ2-7; D not resolved. CDR1 and CDR2 from the germline V gene are LGHDT and YNNKEL (reference sequence). Trimming took off 4 bases at V and 5 bases at J, with 18 bases between the two ends. The CDR3 is made up of 15 amino acids. The CDR3 is CASSPRVGARNEQYF. The CDR3 nucleotides read TGTGCCAGCAGCCCCCGTGTCGGAGCGAGGAACGAGCAGTACTTC.

The chain carries TRBV20-1 and TRBJ2-5, with D unclear. Germline V gene sequence: CDR1 DFQATT, CDR2 SNEGSKA (reference sequence). This CDR3 comprises 11 residues. The ends were cut back, 6 bases at V and 2 bases at J, with 7 bases in the middle. Here the CDR3 DNA reads TGCAGTGCGCACAGTCAAGAGACCCAGTACTTC. It yields the protein CSAHSQETQYF.

V and J are TRBV19 and TRBJ2-5, with 7 bases matching TRBD2. CDR3 length: 11 amino acids. J gave up 13 bases and V 5 bases, and 7 bases lay outside the gene matches. Germline V gene lookup returns CDR1 LNHDA and CDR2 SQIVND (reference sequence). The CDR3 here is CASSSRDYTYF. The CDR3, as DNA: TGTGCCAGTAGTTCTCGGGACTATACGTACTTC.

J is TRBJ1-2 and V is TRBV5-5; D not resolved. This CDR3 has 13 residues. Germline CDR1 is SGHKS and CDR2 is YYEKEE (reference sequence). The V end lost 0 bases, the J end lost 4 bases, and 7 bases lay between the germline ends. The CDR3 protein is CASSLEQTYGYTF. CDR3 nucleotides: TGTGCCAGCAGCTTGGAACAGACCTATGGCTACACCTTC.

V usage is TRBV7-2 and J usage is TRBJ1-1, with TRBD1 matching over 7 bases. CDR1 SGHTA and CDR2 FQGNSA come from the germline V gene. CDR3 size: 15 residues. V lost 0 bases to trimming and J lost 4 bases; unmatched junction nucleotides: 5. The CDR3 sequence: CASSLATGTATEAFF. The CDR3 coding sequence is TGTGCCAGCAGCTTAGCTACCGGGACAGCCACTGAAGCTTTCTTT.

The rearrangement joins TRBV30 to TRBJ1-4, with D perhaps TRBD1 (5 bases). Trimming shortened V by 5 bases and J by 7 bases, and 14 bases separated the two germline ends. Per the germline V gene, CDR1 is GTSNPN and CDR2 is SVGIG (reference sequence). The CDR3 consists of 13 residues. DNA for the CDR3: TGTGCCTGGTCTAACGGGGGAGGTGAAAAACTGTTTTTT. As protein: CAWSNGGGEKLFF.

This clone was counted only a few times. The chain couples TRBV5-1 to TRBJ2-3, with 9 positions matching TRBD1. The CDR3 contains 15 residues. Germline CDR1 SGHRS, CDR2 YFSETQ. J was trimmed by 3 bases and V by 0 bases; bases with no gene match: 2. CDR3 region: CASSLAGTGTDTQYF. Written as DNA, the CDR3 is TGCGCCAGCAGCTTGGCCGGGACAGGGACAGATACGCAGTATTTT.